These 13 T cell receptor beta chains share one sample of origin, sequenced in a study of cytomegalovirus exposure and HLA in healthy donors. A multiplex PCR was run with 60 Vbeta primers and 13 Jbeta primers. Profiling relied on immunoSEQ multiplex PCR, and the TCRdb table lists in-frame clones only, not all of them. Of around 110,000 clones in the sample, 75% to 85% were seen once. Sequenced material: PBMCs. All receptors derive from a woman aged 18-29 years in good health and CMV-seropositive.

V gene TRBV30 combines with J gene TRBJ1-1, with a possible D match to TRBD1 (5 bases). Germline V lookup: CDR1 GTSNPN, CDR2 SVGIG (reference sequence). The CDR3 length is 11 residues. V dropped 1 base and J dropped 7 bases, with 7 bases sitting between them. This CDR3 is CAWSGGLEAFF. The CDR3 DNA reads as TGTGCCTGGAGTGGGGGCCTTGAAGCTTTCTTT.

This chain connects TRBV6-5 to TRBJ1-2, with D tentatively TRBD1 (6 bases). From germline, CDR1 is MNHEY and CDR2 SVGAGI. The CDR3 spans 14 residues. The germline V and J ends were trimmed by 8 bases and 2 bases, with 15 bases remaining between them. CDR3 coding DNA: TGTGCCAGCCGGACCGGGACATTGAACTATGGCTACACCTTC. Translated: CASRTGTLNYGYTF.

As for this clone: Sequence at one end of the junction differs from germline and may be a read error. The chain recombines TRBV7-7 with TRBJ2-7; D is possibly TRBD1 (5 bases). Germline CDR1 is SSHAT and CDR2 is FNYEAQ (reference sequence). This CDR3 contains 14 residues. The CDR3 region is CASSPGRASHEQYF. As DNA, the CDR3 is TGTGCTAGCAGCCCTGGCAGGGCCTCTCACGAGCAGTACTTC.

This clone was observed once. The CDR3 does not end in the conserved phenylalanine or tryptophan, so this is likely a read error. The chain has TRBV5-1 and TRBJ1-4; tentative D call: TRBD1 (6 bases). Germline lookup yields CDR1 SGHRS and CDR2 YFSETQ. Trimming took 7 bases from V and 6 from J, leaving 16 bases between them. This CDR3 has 14 amino acids. The CDR3 is CASRSQGLDEKLFL. The DNA for the CDR3 is TGCGCCAGCCGCTCCCAGGGGCTGGATGAAAAACTGTTTTTG.

The table lists this clone with a count of one. The J gene is TRBJ2-2, the V gene TRBV7-9; 8 bases are a match to TRBD1. The CDR3 extends over 15 amino acids. Germline trimming cut 5 bases from V and 5 bases from J; bases unmatched to any gene: 7. Germline V gene sequence: CDR1 SEHNR, CDR2 FQNEAQ (reference sequence). The CDR3 bases are TGTGCCAGCAGCCCCGCCGGACAGGGAACCGGGGAGCTGTTTTTT. It yields the protein CASSPAGQGTGELFF.

V gene TRBV28 combines with J gene TRBJ2-7, with TRBD2 as a possible D gene (7 bases). V was pared by 7 bases and J by 3 bases, with 19 bases between. This CDR3 spans 15 amino acids. Germline CDR1 and CDR2: MDHEN and SYDVKM. The chain's CDR3 is CASNTGASGVYEQYF. The CDR3 nucleotides are TGTGCCAGCAACACGGGGGCTAGCGGAGTCTACGAGCAGTACTTC.

The chain combines TRBV18 with TRBJ2-1; D is perhaps TRBD1 (6 bases). V lost 3 bases, J lost 5 bases, and 17 bases lay in between. Germline V CDR1 and CDR2: KGHSH, LQKENI. This CDR3 spans 16 amino acids. The chain's CDR3 is CASSPQRQAEDNEQFF. CDR3 in DNA: TGTGCCAGCTCACCCCAGCGACAGGCTGAAGACAATGAGCAGTTCTTC.

The chain uses TRBV30 and TRBJ2-7; 9 positions agree with TRBD2. The CDR3 extends over 14 amino acids. The junction had 5 bases not matched to a gene; V was cut back by 2 bases and J by 3 bases. Germline lookup yields CDR1 GTSNPN and CDR2 SVGIG (reference sequence). The CDR3 region has the DNA TGTGCCTGGAGTTTCGATAGCGGGAGCTACGAGCAGTACTTC. The encoded protein is CAWSFDSGSYEQYF.

This chain links TRBV7-9 with TRBJ1-2; TRBD1 agrees at 9 bases. This CDR3 spans 15 amino acids. Germline trimming cut 3 bases from V and 1 base from J; bases unmatched to any gene: 3. Germline V gene data show CDR1 as SEHNR and CDR2 as FQNEAQ (reference sequence). The CDR3 sequence is CASSLPGQGNYGYTF. CDR3 sequence (DNA): TGTGCCAGCAGCTTGCCGGGACAGGGTAACTATGGCTACACCTTC.

This sequence joins TRBV20-1 and TRBJ2-1, with D unresolved. V lost 3 bases and J lost 8, with 8 bases in between. CDR1 is DFQATT and CDR2 is SNEGSKA in the germline V gene (reference sequence). The CDR3 length is 11 residues. CDR3 in amino acids: CSARNSYEQFF. The CDR3 DNA follows: TGCAGTGCTAGGAATAGTTATGAGCAGTTCTTC.

The genes are TRBV6-5 and TRBJ1-4; D gene unclear. The CDR3 is 15 residues long. Trimming shortened V by 0 bases and J by 3 bases, and 8 bases separated the two germline ends. Germline V lookup: CDR1 MNHEY, CDR2 SVGAGI. The CDR3, as DNA: TGTGCCAGCAGTTACTCGTGGGGAGCTAATGAAAAACTGTTTTTT. It codes for CASSYSWGANEKLFF.

The sample holds a few counts of this clone. The junction and the germline gene differ at one end; a read error may be behind it. For the CDR3, the DNA is TGTTCCAGCAGGCCCTTAGGAGGGGCATCCTTTTACGAGCAGTACTTC. Translation gives CSSRPLGGASFYEQYF. The chain employs TRBV7-9 and TRBJ2-7, with a tentative D call TRBD2 (6 bases). Germline assignment: CDR1 SEHNR and CDR2 FQNEAQ (reference sequence). The CDR3 contains 16 residues.

This sequence joins TRBV7-9 and TRBJ1-1; tentatively, D is TRBD1 (5 bases). This CDR3 has 15 residues. Trimming stripped 3 bases from V and 6 bases from J, with 17 bases between. Germline V lookup: CDR1 SEHNR, CDR2 FQNEAQ (reference sequence). The CDR3 here is CASSFGRMDIAEAFF. As DNA, the CDR3 is TGTGCCAGCAGCTTCGGCAGGATGGACATCGCTGAAGCTTTCTTT.